Following are 5 T cell receptor beta chains from one sample sequenced in a study of response to subunit inactivated influenza vaccine. TCRdb reanalysed the RT-PCR reads using MiXCR and keeps one entry per CDR3 protein. The data show hundreds of thousands of distinct CDR3 sequences, with around 11% seen just once and 9.5% to 12% held by the top ten. This same sample was also taken into another study, of T cells expressing NK-cell markers. From that paper: For TCR beta, cDNA was produced by 5'RACE template switching with UMIs.

This sample comprised PBMCs from blood, obtained on the day of vaccination. Receptor source: a man aged 45 to 65 who received an inactivated influenza vaccine.

The chain employs TRBV11-2 and TRBJ2-2; 7 positions match TRBD1. The length of the CDR3 is 14 residues. Germline V lookup: CDR1 SGHAT, CDR2 FQNNGV. V lost 8 bases to trimming and J lost 0 bases; unmatched junction nucleotides: 3. The CDR3 reads CASRGQSNTGELFF. The CDR3 nucleotides are TGTGCCAGCCGGGGACAGTCGAACACCGGGGAGCTGTTTTTT.

Ten or more counts support this clonotype. One junction end does not reproduce the germline sequence, and a read error may be involved. The chain couples TRBV12-3 or TRBV12-4 to TRBJ1-1; D is undetermined. There are 13 residues in the CDR3. CDR3 region: CASSLTMNTEAFF. CDR3 in DNA: TGCGCCAGCAGCTTAACCATGAACACTGAAGCTTTCTTT.

This clonotype was detected a few times. The V and J genes are TRBV5-1 and TRBJ2-7; D remains ambiguous. The CDR3 consists of 15 residues. The V gene's germline CDR1 is SGHRS and CDR2 YFSETQ. V dropped 0 bases and J dropped 0 bases, with 10 bases sitting between them. Here the CDR3 DNA reads TGCGCCAGCAGCTTGGAACAGATCAGCTCCTACGAGCAGTACTTC. Amino acid sequence: CASSLEQISSYEQYF.

This chain uses TRBV5-1 with TRBJ2-3, with 9 bases that match TRBD2. V shed 0 bases, J shed 1 base, and the junction held 3 bases outside the gene matches. There are 16 residues in the CDR3. Looked up from germline, CDR1 is SGHRS and CDR2 is YFSETQ. CDR3 DNA sequence: TGCGCCAGCAGCTTGGGGCGCGGGGGGGGCACAGATACGCAGTATTTT. Amino acid sequence: CASSLGRGGGTDTQYF.

The chain employs TRBV15 and TRBJ2-3; a weak D match, TRBD2 (7 bases). Germline assignment: CDR1 LNHNV and CDR2 YYDKDF (reference sequence). V gave up 5 bases and J gave up 5 bases, with 11 bases separating them. The CDR3 sequence is 13 residues long. CDR3 bases: TGTGCCACCAGCCCAAGGGGGGGAGATACGCAGTATTTT. Amino acid sequence: CATSPRGGDTQYF.